This TCR beta chain was found in a study of identical twins listed by TCRdb under 2016. Study-wide context: To test whether fetal clonotypes persist, this study deep-sequenced TCR alpha and beta repertoires from monozygotic twins, from unrelated adults of various ages, and from cord blood. To rule out contamination, replicate twin experiments were performed at different times with different library preparation protocols. The research as a whole found: Fewer insertions were carried by abundant cord blood beta clonotypes, a similar but weaker trend appeared in young adult naive repertoires, and no such trend appeared in memory repertoires. Zero-insertion analyses could be partly confounded by invariant T cells such as MAIT and iNKT, although diverse VJ usage argued against such confounding for most clonotypes. Out-of-frame TCR alpha sharing in monozygotic twins was systematically underestimated by recombination models, whereas sharing between unrelated individuals was in agreement with the recombination models. Compared with coincidental sharing between unrelated individuals, an excess of low generation-probability sequences was observed among out-of-frame TCR alpha sequences shared between twins. Because the same donors could not be followed over many years, the conclusions relied on cross-sectional statistical analysis. The excess sharing between twins in beta out-of-frame sequences was weaker because fewer shared sequences reduced the signal-to-noise ratio.

Libraries were built with 5' RACE. Sequenced using an Illumina HiSeq 2000. A universal primer binding site was added through template switching, and the final cDNA carried a unique molecular identifier so that TCR cDNA molecules could be counted accurately. First-strand cDNA for TCR alpha and beta chains was synthesized from specific primers in the conserved constant-segment region. To control for contamination, every cDNA library carried two barcodes: a SMART-Mk sample barcode plus Illumina barcodes. TruSeq adapter sequences, together with Illumina sample barcodes, were added in two successive PCR steps. The TCR alpha and beta cDNA libraries were sequenced on the Illumina HiSeq platform using custom primers. The source study handled its data this way. MiGEC processed the raw reads to extract unique molecular identifiers, while MiXCR was used to determine the CDR3 positions. Recombination models were inferred per individual with the repgenHMM and IGoR tools using an EM algorithm. The analysis of shared clonotypes was done with the tcR package in R, with sharing normalized by the product of cloneset sizes. To study raw recombination free of thymic and clonal selection effects, out-of-frame nonproductive sequences were analyzed. TCRdb itself trimmed the public reads at Q25 with fastp, ran MiXCR and retained productive beta chains. CDR3 protein duplicates are merged, each entry listing the most common genes and DNA. The V and J calls come from TCRdb's annotation, not from the publication. The sample has roughly 770,000 distinct CDR3 sequences on record, roughly 20% of them singletons. Clones ranked in the top ten supply 13% of the sample.

The CDR3 runs 13 residues from the cysteine to the phenylalanine. CDR3 DNA is the only sequence kept; it has 39 bases, read in frame from the first base. The V end loses 6 bases and the J end loses 3 bases, and a stretch of 11 bases separates them. This clonotype was counted a few times. Its specific antigen is unknown. Base-call qualities are not available, and no considerably larger clone is one nucleotide away. Only healthy Caucasian donors were included. The twin cohort comprised three pairs of female monozygotic twins, all aged roughly 18 to 30 years. RNA for TCR libraries was isolated from peripheral blood mononuclear cells. A further study also used this sample, focusing on T cells expressing NK-cell markers. The second study, in turn, reports: Several donors provided sorted CD3+CD56+NKG2C+, CD3+CD56+NKG2C- and CD3+CD56-NKG2C+ T-cell subsets, whose TCR beta-chain repertoires were profiled. Among the eight sequenced donors, seven were HCMV-seropositive and one was HCMV-seronegative. To restrict sorting to alphabetaTCR-expressing T cells, an anti-gammadeltaTCR antibody was added in several experiments. In more than five donors, the dominant CD3+CD56+NKG2C+ clonotypes ranked among the top 10 CD8+ clonotypes, making up 1.0-7.0% of CD8+ T cells. Those dominant clonotypes were again the most abundant among CD3+CD56-NKG2C+ cells in a handful of donors, at roughly 25-65%. It remained unclear whether the expanded NKG2C-expressing T cell clones were specific for HCMV antigens. The eight sequenced donors were randomly selected healthy volunteers, three men and five women. To determine HCMV serostatus, a commercial ELISA kit was used to detect HCMV-specific IgG in serum. For a handful of donors, bulk peripheral blood T-cell repertoires were additionally sequenced from unsorted PBMC. MIGEC was used to demultiplex reads and group the reads by UMI, and MiTCR was used to assemble and quantify clonotypes. To remove erroneous sequences, TCR cDNA sequences were retained only when supported by two or more reads. The tcR package was used for downstream repertoire analysis, with clonotypes matched between fractions based on CDR3 nucleotide sequence plus V segment. VDJmatch was used to annotate antigen specificity against VDJdb, with one amino acid substitution allowed in CDR3.

The receptor was derived from a woman under 30 in good health. The receptor chain draws on TRBV12-3 or TRBV12-4 and TRBJ1-2; TRBD1 is possibly the D segment (6 matching bases). Sequencing was done on a sample of PBMCs. CDR3 sequence: CASRTDRHYGYTF. At the DNA level, the sequence is TGTGCCAGCAGAACCGACAGGCACTATGGCTACACCTTC.